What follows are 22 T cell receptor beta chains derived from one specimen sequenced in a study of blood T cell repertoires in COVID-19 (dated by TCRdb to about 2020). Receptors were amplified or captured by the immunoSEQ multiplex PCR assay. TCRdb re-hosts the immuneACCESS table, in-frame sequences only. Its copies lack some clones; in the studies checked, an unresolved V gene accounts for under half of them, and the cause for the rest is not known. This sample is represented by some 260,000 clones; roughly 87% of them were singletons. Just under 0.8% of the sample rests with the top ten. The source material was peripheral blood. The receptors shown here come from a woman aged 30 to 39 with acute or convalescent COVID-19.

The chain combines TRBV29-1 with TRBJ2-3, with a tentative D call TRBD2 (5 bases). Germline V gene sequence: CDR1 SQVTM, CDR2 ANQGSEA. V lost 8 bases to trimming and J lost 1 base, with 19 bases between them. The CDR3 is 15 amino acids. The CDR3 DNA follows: TGCAGCTCTGAGGGAACGGAGGCGGGCACAGATACGCAGTATTTT. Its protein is CSSEGTEAGTDTQYF.

The CDR3 DNA reads as TGTGCCAGCAGTGAGACCCTATCCGGGACGCAGTATTTT. It is translated as CASSETLSGTQYF. The chain has TRBV25-1 and TRBJ2-3; no clear D. Trimming pared 3 bases from V and 9 bases from J, leaving 13 bases between. Germline lookup yields CDR1 MGHDK and CDR2 SYGVNS. The CDR3 sequence is 13 residues long. The full variable domain, in which reference TRBV25-1 and TRBJ2-3 provide the parts outside the CDR3, is EADIYQTPRYLVIGTGKKITLECSQTMGHDKMYWYQQDPGMELHLIHYSYGVNSTEKGDLSSESTVSRIRTEHFPLTLESARPSHTSQYLCASSETLSGTQYFGPGTRLTVL.

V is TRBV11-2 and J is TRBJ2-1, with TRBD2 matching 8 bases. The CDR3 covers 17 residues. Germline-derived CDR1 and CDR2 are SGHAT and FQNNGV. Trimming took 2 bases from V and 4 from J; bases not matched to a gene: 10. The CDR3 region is CASSLSGSGRGYNEQFF. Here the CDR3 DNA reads TGTGCCAGCAGCTTATCAGGGAGCGGGAGAGGGTACAATGAGCAGTTCTTC.

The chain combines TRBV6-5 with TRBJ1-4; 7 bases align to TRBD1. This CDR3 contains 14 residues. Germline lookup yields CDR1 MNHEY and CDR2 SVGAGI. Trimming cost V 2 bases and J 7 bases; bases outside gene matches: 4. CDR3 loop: CASSYRGRSEKLFF. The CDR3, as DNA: TGTGCCAGCAGTTACAGGGGGCGGAGTGAAAAACTGTTTTTT.

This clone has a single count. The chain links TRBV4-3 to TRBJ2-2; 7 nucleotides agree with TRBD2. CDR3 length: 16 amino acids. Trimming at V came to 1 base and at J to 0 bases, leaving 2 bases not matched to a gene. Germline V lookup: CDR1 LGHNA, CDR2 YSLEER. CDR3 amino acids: CASSQAGGSNTGELFF. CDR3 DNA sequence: TGCGCCAGCAGCCAAGCGGGGGGATCGAACACCGGGGAGCTGTTTTTT.

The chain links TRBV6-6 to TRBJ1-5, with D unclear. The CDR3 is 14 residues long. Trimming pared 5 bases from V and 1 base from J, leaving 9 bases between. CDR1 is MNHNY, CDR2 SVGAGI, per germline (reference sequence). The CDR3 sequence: CASSLGGSNQPQHF. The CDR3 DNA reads TGTGCCAGCAGTCTGGGCGGGAGCAATCAGCCCCAGCATTTT.

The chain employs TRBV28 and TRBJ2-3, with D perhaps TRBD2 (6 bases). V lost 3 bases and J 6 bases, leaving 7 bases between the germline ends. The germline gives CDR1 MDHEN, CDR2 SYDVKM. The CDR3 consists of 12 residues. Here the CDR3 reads CASSFRGDTQYF. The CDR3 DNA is TGTGCCAGCAGTTTCCGGGGGGATACGCAGTATTTT.

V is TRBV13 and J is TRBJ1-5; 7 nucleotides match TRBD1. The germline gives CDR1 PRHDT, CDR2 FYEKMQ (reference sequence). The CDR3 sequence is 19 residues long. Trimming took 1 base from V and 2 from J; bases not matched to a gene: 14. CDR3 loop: CASSLVGGTVGTGNQPQHF. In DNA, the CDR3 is TGTGCCAGCAGCTTAGTAGGGGGGACTGTTGGGACAGGCAATCAGCCCCAGCATTTT.

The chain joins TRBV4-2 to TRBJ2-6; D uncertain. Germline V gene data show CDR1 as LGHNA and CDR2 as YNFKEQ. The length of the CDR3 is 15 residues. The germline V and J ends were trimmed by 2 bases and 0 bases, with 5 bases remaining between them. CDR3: CASSQTTSGANVLTF. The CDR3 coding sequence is TGTGCCAGCAGCCAAACAACCTCTGGGGCCAACGTCCTGACTTTC.

DNA for the CDR3: TGTGCCTGGAGTTTGGACTCCACAGATACGCAGTATTTT. Its translation: CAWSLDSTDTQYF. This chain joins TRBV30 and TRBJ2-3; possible D gene TRBD2, 5 bases. The CDR3 extends over 13 amino acids. Trimming removed 2 bases from V and 2 bases from J, with 8 bases in between. Germline CDR1 is GTSNPN and CDR2 is SVGIG (reference sequence).

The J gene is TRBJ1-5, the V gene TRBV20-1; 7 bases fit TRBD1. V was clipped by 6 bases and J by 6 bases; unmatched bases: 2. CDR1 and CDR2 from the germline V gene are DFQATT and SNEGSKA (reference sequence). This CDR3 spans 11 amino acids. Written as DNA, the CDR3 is TGCAGTGCCAGGACAGGTCAGCCCCAGCATTTT. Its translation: CSARTGQPQHF.

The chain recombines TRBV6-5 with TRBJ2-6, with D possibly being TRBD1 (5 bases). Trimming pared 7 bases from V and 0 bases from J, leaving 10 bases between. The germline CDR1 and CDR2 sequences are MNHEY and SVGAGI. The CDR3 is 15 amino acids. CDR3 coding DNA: TGTGCCAGCAATATCGACAGCTCTGGGGCCAACGTCCTGACTTTC. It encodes CASNIDSSGANVLTF.

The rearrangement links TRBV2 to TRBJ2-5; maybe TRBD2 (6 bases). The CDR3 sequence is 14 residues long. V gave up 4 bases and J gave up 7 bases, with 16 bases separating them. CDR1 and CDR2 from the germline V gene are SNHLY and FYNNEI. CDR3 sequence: CASSGRQGLGTQYF. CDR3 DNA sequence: TGTGCCAGCAGTGGTCGGCAGGGACTCGGGACCCAGTACTTC.

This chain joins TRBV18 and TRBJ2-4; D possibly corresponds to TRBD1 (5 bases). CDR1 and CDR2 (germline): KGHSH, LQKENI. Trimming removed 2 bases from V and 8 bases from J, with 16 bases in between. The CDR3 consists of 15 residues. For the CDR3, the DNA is TGTGCCAGCTCACCAGGCGACAGATTTGGTGACATTCAGTACTTC. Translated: CASSPGDRFGDIQYF.

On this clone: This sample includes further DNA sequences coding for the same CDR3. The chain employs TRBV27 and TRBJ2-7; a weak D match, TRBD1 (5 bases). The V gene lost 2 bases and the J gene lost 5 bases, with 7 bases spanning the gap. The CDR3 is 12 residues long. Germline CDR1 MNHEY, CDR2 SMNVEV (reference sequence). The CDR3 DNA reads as TGTGCCAGCAGTTTACAGGGTAACGAGCAGTACTTC. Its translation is CASSLQGNEQYF.

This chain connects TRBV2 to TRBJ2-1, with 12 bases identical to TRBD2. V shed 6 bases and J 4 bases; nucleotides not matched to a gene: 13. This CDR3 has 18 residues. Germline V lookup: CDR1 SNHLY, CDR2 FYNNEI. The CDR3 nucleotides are TGTGCCAGCAGCCGATACCGCAGTACTAGCGGGAGGTACAATGAGCAGTTCTTC. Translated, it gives CASSRYRSTSGRYNEQFF.

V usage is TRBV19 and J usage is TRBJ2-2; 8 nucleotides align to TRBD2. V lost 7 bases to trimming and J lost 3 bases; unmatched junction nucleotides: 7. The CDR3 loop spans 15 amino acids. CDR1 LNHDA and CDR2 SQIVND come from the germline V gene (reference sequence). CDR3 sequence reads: CASTTLADHTGELFF. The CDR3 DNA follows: TGTGCCAGTACCACACTAGCGGACCACACCGGGGAGCTGTTTTTT.

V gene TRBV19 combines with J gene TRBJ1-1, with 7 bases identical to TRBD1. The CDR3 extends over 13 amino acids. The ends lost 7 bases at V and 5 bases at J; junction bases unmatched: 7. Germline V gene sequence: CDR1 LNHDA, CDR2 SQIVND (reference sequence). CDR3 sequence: CASNPVRGTEAFF. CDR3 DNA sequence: TGTGCCAGTAATCCCGTCAGGGGGACTGAAGCTTTCTTT. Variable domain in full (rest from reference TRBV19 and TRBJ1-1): DGGITQSPKYLFRKEGQNVTLSCEQNLNHDAMYWYRQDPGQGLRLIYYSQIVNDFQKGDIAEGYSVSREKKESFPLTVTSAQKNPTAFYLCASNPVRGTEAFFGQGTRLTVV.

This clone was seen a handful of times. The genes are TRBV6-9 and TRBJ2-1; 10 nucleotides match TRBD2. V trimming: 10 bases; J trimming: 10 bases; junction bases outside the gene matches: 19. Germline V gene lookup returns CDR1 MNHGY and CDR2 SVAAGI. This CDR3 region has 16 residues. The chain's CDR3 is CANPPSSGRSIWEQFF. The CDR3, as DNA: TGTGCCAACCCGCCATCTAGCGGGAGATCGATATGGGAGCAGTTCTTC.

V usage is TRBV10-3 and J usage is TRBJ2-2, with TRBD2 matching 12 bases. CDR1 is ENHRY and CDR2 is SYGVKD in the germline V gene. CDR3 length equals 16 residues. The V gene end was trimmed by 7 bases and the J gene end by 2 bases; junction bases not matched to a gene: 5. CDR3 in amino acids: CAINKLAGGNTGELFF. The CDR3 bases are TGTGCCATCAATAAACTAGCGGGAGGAAACACCGGGGAGCTGTTTTTT.

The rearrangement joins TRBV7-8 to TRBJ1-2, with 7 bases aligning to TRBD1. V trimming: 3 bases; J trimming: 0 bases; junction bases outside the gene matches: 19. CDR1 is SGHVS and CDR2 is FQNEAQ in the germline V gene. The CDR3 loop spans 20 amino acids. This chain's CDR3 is CASSFPQTGEKRRANYGYTF. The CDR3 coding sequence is TGTGCCAGCAGCTTTCCTCAAACAGGGGAAAAAAGGAGGGCTAACTATGGCTACACCTTC.

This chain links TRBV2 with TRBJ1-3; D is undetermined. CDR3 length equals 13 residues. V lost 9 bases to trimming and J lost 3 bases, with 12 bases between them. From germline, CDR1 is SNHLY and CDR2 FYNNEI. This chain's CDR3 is CASTLAIGNTIYF. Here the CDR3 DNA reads TGTGCCAGTACTCTAGCCATTGGAAACACCATATATTTT.